This paragraph covers one TCR beta chain sequence. Antigen: not known. V shed 5 bases and J shed 0 bases, with 14 bases lying between them. Germline V gene sequence: CDR1 SGHVS, CDR2 FQNEAQ. CDR3 length equals 16 residues. These data come from a study of PD-1 blockade in classical Hodgkin lymphoma. Study outcomes and limitations: A reduction in baseline TCR diversity was reportedly seen in newly diagnosed patients relative to healthy donors.

Assay: immunoSEQ multiplex PCR; the TCRdb copy retains only in-frame clones and omits some. The sample includes around 23,000 clones, about 83% of them seen just once. This sample's time point: newly diagnosed, previously untreated cHL patient sample. Through magnetic negative selection, CD8+ T cells were separated from PBMCs that had been thawed. The chain combines TRBV7-8 with TRBJ1-5; possible D gene TRBD1, 6 bases. The TCR originated in a human donor with classical Hodgkin lymphoma. Material for sequencing was CD8+ T cells from blood. The CDR3 is CASSEQGLYSNQPQHF. In DNA, the CDR3 is TGTGCCAGCAGCGAACAGGGTCTCTATAGCAATCAGCCCCAGCATTTT. Variable domain in full (rest from reference TRBV7-8 and TRBJ1-5): GAGVSQSPRYKVAKRGQDVALRCDPISGHVSLFWYQQALGQGPEFLTYFQNEAQLDKSGLPSDRFFAERPEGSVSTLKIQRTQQEDSAVYLCASSEQGLYSNQPQHFGDGTRLSIL.